This record looks at one TCR beta chain sequence and its context. Antigen unknown. Here immunoSEQ multiplex PCR was the method, and the copy in TCRdb shows in-frame clones only, minus some. Of some 340,000 clones listed, approximately 80% are singletons. The source of the sample is a study of Ad26.COV2.S vaccination and SARS-CoV-2 variants. Regarding the study as a whole: Breadth measured for non-spike TCRs was similar across vaccine and placebo recipients. Following vaccination, spike-specific CD8+ and CD4+ T cell responses reportedly exhibited substantial breadth.

Treatment given: around 19 received Ad26.COV2.S at low or high dose, single or two shots; about 5 received placebo; per-sample allocation not given. Sampling happened 63 days after the first vaccine or placebo injection. Sample: peripheral blood, taken in a trial of Ad26.COV2.S vaccine versus placebo. The source of this sequence is a person aged 18 to 65 who received the Ad26.COV2.S COVID-19 vaccine or a placebo.

CDR3 amino acids: CSVEDLGAGRSNYGYTF. The CDR3 DNA is TGCAGCGTTGAAGATCTTGGTGCAGGCCGATCTAACTATGGCTACACCTTC. V usage is TRBV29-1 and J usage is TRBJ1-2; D is ambiguous. The CDR3 is 17 amino acids. Trimming shortened V by 0 bases and J by 0 bases, and 17 bases separated the two germline ends. Germline values: CDR1 SQVTM, CDR2 ANQGSEA.